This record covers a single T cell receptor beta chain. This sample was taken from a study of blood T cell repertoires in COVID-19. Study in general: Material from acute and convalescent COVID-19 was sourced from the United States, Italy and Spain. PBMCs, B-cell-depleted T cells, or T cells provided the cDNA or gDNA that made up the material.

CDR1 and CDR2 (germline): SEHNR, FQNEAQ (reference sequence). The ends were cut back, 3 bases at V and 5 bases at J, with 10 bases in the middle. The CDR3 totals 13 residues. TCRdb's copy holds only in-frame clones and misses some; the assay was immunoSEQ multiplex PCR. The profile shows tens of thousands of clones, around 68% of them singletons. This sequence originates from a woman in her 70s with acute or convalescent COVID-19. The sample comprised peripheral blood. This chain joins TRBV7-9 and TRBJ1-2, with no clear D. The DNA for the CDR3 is TGTGCCAGCAGCTTGCGATCCGCTTATGGCTACACCTTC. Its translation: CASSLRSAYGYTF.